This TCR beta chain was observed in a study of T-cell reconstitution after alpha-beta-depleted transplantation in children. Trimming removed 6 bases at V and 4 bases at J, with 7 bases between. This CDR3 region has 13 residues. Germline V gene sequence: CDR1 MDHEN, CDR2 SYDVKM. Unique molecular identifiers were built into the TCRbeta library. Using its own MiXCR run on the PCR reads, TCRdb lists one record per CDR3 protein. The sample carries 500,000 to 650,000 distinct CDR3 sequences, more than 9.5% recorded once. The genes are TRBV28 and TRBJ2-6; perhaps TRBD2 as D (5 bases). The source was PBMCs, mostly from graft donor cells, collected 180 days after TCRalphabeta/CD19-depleted stem cell transplant. This clonotype was obtained from a female patient aged 2-9 years who had a stem cell transplant for aplastic anemia, so the T cells may come from the graft donor. In DNA, the CDR3 is TGTGCCAGCAGCCGGGAAGGGGCCAACGTCCTGACTTTC. Encoded protein: CASSREGANVLTF. Full variable domain (outside the CDR3, taken from reference TRBV28 and TRBJ2-6): DVKVTQSSRYLVKRTGEKVFLECVQDMDHENMFWYRQDPGLGLRLIYFSYDVKMKEKGDIPEGYSVSREKKERFSLILESASTNQTSMYLCASSREGANVLTFGAGSRLTVL.